The rows below give T cell receptor beta chains drawn from one sample of a study of T cells in Graves' hyperthyroidism and ophthalmopathy. TCRdb reanalysed the multiplex PCR reads using MiXCR and keeps one entry per CDR3 protein. The table records 490,000 or so distinct CDR3 sequences, just under 20% of them present only once. Sequencing input: blood. The receptor source for this set is a man aged 35-49 years with Graves' ophthalmopathy. CDR3s include the opening cysteine and the closing phenylalanine or tryptophan. The D gene is left open where the match is weak. The size field is filled for only some rows; it gives once, few, many or a size class.

TRBJ1-5 | many | TRBV5-1 | - | CASSLGGPGPNQPQHF | TGCGCCAGCAGCTTGGGGGGTCCAGGGCCCAATCAGCCCCAGCATTTT
TRBJ1-5 | - | TRBV20-1 | TRBD1 | CSASSWTGGLNQPQHF | TGCAGTGCTAGTTCCTGGACAGGGGGGCTCAATCAGCCCCAGCATTTT
TRBJ2-7 | - | TRBV20-1 | - | CSARDPRGEYEQYF | TGCAGTGCTAGAGATCCCCGCGGGGAGTACGAGCAGTACTTC
TRBJ2-1 | few | TRBV29-1 | TRBD2 | CSVERGLAVYNEQFF | TGCAGCGTTGAAAGGGGACTAGCGGTTTACAATGAGCAGTTCTTC
TRBJ2-5 | - | TRBV5-8 | - | CASSRSVGETQYF | TGTGCCAGCAGCCGATCCGTGGGTGAGACCCAGTACTTC
TRBJ1-2 | few | TRBV2 | - | CASSELQGYMEDGYTF | TGTGCCAGCAGTGAACTACAGGGTTATATGGAGGATGGCTACACCTTC
TRBJ2-7 | - | TRBV12-3/TRBV12-4 | TRBD2 | CANSTGRTSFDEQYF | TGTGCCAACAGTACGGGAAGGACTAGTTTTGACGAGCAGTACTTC
TRBJ2-5 | many | TRBV2 | - | CASSASRRETQYF | TGTGCCAGCAGTGCGTCACGGCGGGAGACCCAGTACTTC
TRBJ1-5 | many | TRBV11-3 | - | CASSLSGSSNQPQHF | TGTGCCAGCAGCTTATCAGGTTCGAGCAATCAGCCCCAGCATTTT
TRBJ2-4 | few | TRBV30 | - | CAWIAGTANLAKNIQYF | TGTGCCTGGATTGCGGGGACAGCCAACCTAGCCAAAAACATTCAGTACTTC
TRBJ1-1 | many | TRBV4-1 | - | CASSLRRLNTEAFF | TGTGCCAGCAGCTTAAGACGCTTGAACACTGAAGCTTTCTTT
TRBJ1-2 | few | TRBV12-3/TRBV12-4 | - | CASSSSRSNYGYTF | TGTGCCAGCAGTTCCTCTAGGAGTAACTATGGCTACACCTTC
TRBJ2-1 | - | TRBV12-3/TRBV12-4 | - | CASSLTTSYNGQFF | TGTGCCAGCAGTCTAACAACATCCTACAATGGGCAGTTCTTC
TRBJ1-2 | few | TRBV6-2/TRBV6-3 | TRBD1 | CASSYGGDRPTNYGYTF | TGTGCCAGCAGTTACGGGGGGGACAGGCCGACTAACTATGGCTACACCTTC
TRBJ2-1 | - | TRBV27 | - | CATSGRSEGEQFF | TGTGCCACCTCCGGCAGGTCGGAGGGTGAGCAGTTCTTC
TRBJ1-1 | - | TRBV20-1 | TRBD1 | CSAPRQGAGTEAFF | TGCAGTGCTCCTCGACAGGGGGCAGGCACTGAAGCTTTCTTT
TRBJ2-6 | many | TRBV11-1 | - | CASSLASGANVLTF | TGTGCCAGCAGCTTAGCCTCTGGGGCCAACGTCCTGACTTTC
TRBJ1-2 | - | TRBV20-1 | - | CSASGLEIYYGYTF | TGCAGTGCTAGCGGCCTTGAGATTTACTATGGCTACACCTTC
TRBJ1-5 | - | TRBV6-5 | - | CASSFYTWGGEGQPQHF | TGTGCCAGCAGTTTCTACACTTGGGGGGGGGAGGGCCAGCCCCAGCATTTT
TRBJ2-3 | few | TRBV30 | - | CAWTGRQGGADTQYF | TGTGCCTGGACGGGGAGACAGGGAGGAGCAGATACGCAGTATTTT
TRBJ2-6 | many | TRBV10-3 | - | CAIRTSLGAGANVLTF | TGTGCCATCCGGACGTCTCTTGGGGCTGGGGCCAACGTCCTGACTTTC
TRBJ2-7 | many | TRBV20-1 | TRBD2 | CSARAGGPGDEQYF | TGCAGTGCTAGAGCGGGGGGGCCAGGAGACGAGCAGTACTTC
TRBJ2-1 | many | TRBV18 | TRBD1 | CASSIGTGYVQFF | TGTGCCAGCTCAATCGGGACAGGTTACGTGCAGTTCTTC
TRBJ2-1 | - | TRBV29-1 | - | CSVLAYNEQFF | TGCAGCGTGCTGGCCTACAATGAGCAGTTCTTC
TRBJ2-7 | - | TRBV20-1 | TRBD2 | CSAPGLAAYEQYF | TGCAGTGCTCCGGGACTAGCGGCATACGAGCAGTACTTC
TRBJ2-2 | - | TRBV2 | - | CASRGASRTGELFF | TGTGCCAGCAGGGGGGCGTCTCGCACCGGGGAGCTGTTTTTT
TRBJ1-4 | - | TRBV30 | - | CAWGGASGRGKLFF | TGTGCCTGGGGTGGTGCCTCCGGAAGGGGAAAACTGTTTTTT
TRBJ1-5 | - | TRBV20-1 | TRBD1 | CSATGGQGSQPQHF | TGCAGTGCTACTGGAGGACAGGGTAGTCAGCCCCAGCATTTT
TRBJ1-1 | few | TRBV15 | - | CATSEPSMRTEAFF | TGTGCCACCAGCGAGCCTTCGATGAGAACTGAAGCTTTCTTT
TRBJ2-2 | many | TRBV20-1 | TRBD1 | CSAIKAGQGGTGELFF | TGCAGTGCAATAAAGGCGGGACAGGGAGGAACCGGGGAGCTGTTTTTT
TRBJ2-3 | few | TRBV6-2/TRBV6-3 | TRBD2 | CASRKTSGGPLGTDTQYF | TGTGCCAGCCGCAAGACTAGCGGGGGACCCTTGGGTACAGATACGCAGTATTTT
TRBJ2-1 | - | TRBV11-2 | TRBD2 | CASSYLAGAWNEQFF | TGTGCCAGCAGCTACCTAGCGGGAGCGTGGAATGAGCAGTTCTTC
TRBJ2-1 | - | TRBV30 | - | CAWSETPRIYNEQFF | TGTGCCTGGAGTGAAACACCCCGAATATACAATGAGCAGTTCTTC
TRBJ2-1 | many | TRBV2 | - | CASSATSNEQFF | TGTGCCAGCAGCGCGACTAGCAATGAGCAGTTCTTC
TRBJ2-1 | few | TRBV12-3/TRBV12-4 | - | CASSLVAELWGNEQFF | TGTGCCAGCAGTTTAGTAGCGGAACTCTGGGGCAATGAGCAGTTCTTC
TRBJ1-6 | - | TRBV5-1 | TRBD1 | CASSGGTGTNSPLHF | TGCGCCAGCAGCGGCGGGACAGGGACTAATTCACCCCTCCACTTT
TRBJ2-1 | - | TRBV19 | TRBD2 | CASLEGGWNEQFF | TGTGCCAGCCTCGAGGGAGGGTGGAATGAGCAGTTCTTC
TRBJ2-3 | - | TRBV7-2 | - | CASRKRVPPDTQYF | TGTGCCAGCAGGAAGAGGGTCCCCCCAGATACGCAGTATTTT
TRBJ1-2 | - | TRBV7-9 | TRBD1 | CASSLGTGTGGYTF | TGTGCCAGCAGCTTAGGGACAGGGACCGGTGGCTACACCTTC
TRBJ1-6 | - | TRBV10-3 | TRBD1 | CAISGTDRGHNSPLHF | TGTGCCATCAGTGGGACTGACAGGGGGCATAATTCACCCCTCCACTTT
TRBJ1-1 | few | TRBV19 | - | CASSIETSNTEAFF | TGTGCCAGTAGTATTGAGACGTCGAACACTGAAGCTTTCTTT